This T cell receptor beta chain appears in the sequencing data of a study of graft-versus-host responses after intestinal transplantation. At the level of the study: Transplant recipients had multivisceral, liver-intestinal, or isolated intestinal grafts.

The table came from immunoSEQ multiplex PCR; TCRdb's copy has only in-frame clones and leaves some out. The repertoire holds around 9,000 clones, with 93% as singletons. Regarding this clone: What it binds is not known.

V was shortened by 4 bases and J by 4 bases, with 11 bases between the two germline ends. Germline V gene sequence: CDR1 SEHNR, CDR2 FQNEAQ (reference sequence). The CDR3 sequence is 14 residues long. The study, taken as a whole, reports: Recipient marrow held GvH clones, some first seen in ileum or blood.

The clonotype was recovered from a human patient who received an intestinal transplant, so some T cells may come from the graft donor. This specimen consisted of PBMCs, obtained 11 days after intestinal transplantation. The rearrangement links TRBV7-9 to TRBJ1-5; D is ambiguous. CDR3 sequence: CASSSSEGNQPQHF. The CDR3 DNA is TGTGCCAGCAGCTCCAGTGAGGGAAATCAGCCCCAGCATTTT.